Each of the 14 T cell receptor beta chains below was sequenced from the same sample in a study of T cell clonality in common variable immunodeficiency. General observations from the study: Reportedly, TCR beta sequences from common variable immunodeficiency showed fewer deletions and N-nucleotide insertions.

No antigen has been identified for these receptors. The repertoire was sequenced with immunoSEQ multiplex PCR; TCRdb's copy has only in-frame clones and lacks some. The sample shows about 19,000 clones, none of them appearing just once. Sequenced material: peripheral blood mononuclear cells. Receptors originate from a human donor with common variable immunodeficiency.

Ten or more counts support this clone. The CDR3 extends 3 residues past the end of the read, so its final part is completed from the germline J gene. V usage is TRBV18 and J usage is TRBJ2-7; 7 nucleotides line up with TRBD2. This CDR3 comprises 14 residues. V trimming: 4 bases; J trimming: 2 bases; junction bases outside the gene matches: 5. Germline CDR1 KGHSH, CDR2 LQKENI. The CDR3 DNA, read in part, is TGTGCCAGCTCACGTGGGACTACTACCTACGAG. The encoded protein is CASSRGTTTYE. The full CDR3 protein reads CASSRGTTTYEQYF.

This clone occurred many times. The CDR3 extends 3 residues past the end of the read, so its final part is completed from the germline J gene. J is TRBJ2-2 and V is TRBV6-2 or TRBV6-3, with TRBD2 matching over 10 bases. This CDR3 region has 14 residues. V trimming: 5 bases; J trimming: 5 bases; junction bases outside the gene matches: 2. In germline, CDR1 is MNHEY, CDR2 SVGEGT. Incomplete CDR3 DNA: TGTGCCAGCAGTCCGGGACTAGCGACCGGGGAG. Translating gives CASSPGLATGE. The complete CDR3 protein is CASSPGLATGELFF.

This clone was detected many times. Sequencing ends 3 residues short of the CDR3 end; the germline J gene provides the rest. The chain employs TRBV5-1 and TRBJ2-3; 8 bases are a match to TRBD1. V lost 4 bases and J lost 6; bases outside the gene matches: 7. The CDR3 sequence is 14 residues long. Germline CDR1 SGHRS, CDR2 YFSETQ. The DNA read from the CDR3 is TGCGCCAGCAGCCTCAACAGGGGGACGGATACG. This sequence encodes CASSLNRGTDT. The whole CDR3 protein reads CASSLNRGTDTQYF. The entire variable domain, with the rest obtained from reference TRBV5-1 and TRBJ2-3, is as follows: KAGVTQTPRYLIKTRGQQVTLSCSPISGHRSVSWYQQTPGQGLQFLFEYFSETQRNKGNFPGRFSGRQFSNSRSEMNVSTLELGDSALYLCASSLNRGTDTQYFGPGTRLTVL.

This clone was observed a handful of times. The read terminates 3 residues before the CDR3 end, so the remaining end is supplied by the germline J gene. This chain links TRBV18 with TRBJ1-3; weak D call: TRBD1 (6 bases). Germline values: CDR1 KGHSH, CDR2 LQKENI. V was clipped by 0 bases and J by 4 bases, with 13 bases between them. This CDR3 spans 16 amino acids. Partial CDR3 DNA: TGTGCCAGCTCACCACCCGGCAGGGGTGGCGGAAACACC. This sequence encodes CASSPPGRGGGNT. The full CDR3 is CASSPPGRGGGNTIYF.

This clone showed up many times. CDR3 bases read: TGCAGTGCTAGAGGCCCCTATAGCGGGAGAGGGGAAAACTACGAG. Its translation: CSARGPYSGRGENYE. The whole CDR3 reads CSARGPYSGRGENYEQYF. The chain has TRBV20-1 and TRBJ2-7; TRBD2 matches at 9 bases. The read ends 3 residues before the CDR3 terminus; that terminus is restored from the germline J gene. Per germline, CDR1 DFQATT and CDR2 SNEGSKA (reference sequence). V lost 1 base, J lost 3 bases, and 16 bases stayed unmatched. The CDR3 totals 18 residues.

This clone was counted ten times or more. The sequence runs out 3 residues before the end of the CDR3; the remainder is reconstructed from the germline J gene. V and J are TRBV5-1 and TRBJ2-2; TRBD1 is a possible D gene (6 bases). Germline assignment: CDR1 SGHRS and CDR2 YFSETQ. Trimming left V 4 bases short and J 4 bases short, with 17 bases between. CDR3 length: 16 residues. CDR3 DNA, as far as it was read: TGCGCCAGCAGCCATCGGGACACCATAATCACCGGGGAG. This encodes CASSHRDTIITGE. The CDR3 in full is CASSHRDTIITGELFF. The variable domain in full, with the rest retrieved from reference TRBV5-1 and TRBJ2-2, is KAGVTQTPRYLIKTRGQQVTLSCSPISGHRSVSWYQQTPGQGLQFLFEYFSETQRNKGNFPGRFSGRQFSNSRSEMNVSTLELGDSALYLCASSHRDTIITGELFFGEGSRLTVL.

This clone appeared many times. The read terminates 3 residues before the CDR3 end, so the remaining end is supplied by the germline J gene. This sequence joins TRBV14 and TRBJ2-7; D remains ambiguous. Germline CDR1 is SGHDN and CDR2 is FVKESK. The CDR3 is 13 residues long. Between the trimmed V and J ends, which lost 8 bases and 3 bases, there was a span of 14 bases. The CDR3 loop reads CASSPQADYEQYF. The CDR3 bases that were read are TGTGCCAGCTCACCCCAGGCTGACTACGAG.

Concerning this clone itself: The read ends 3 residues before the CDR3 terminus; that terminus is restored from the germline J gene. This chain connects TRBV11-2 to TRBJ2-7; 11 bases are a match to TRBD2. Trimming took 0 bases from V and 6 from J; bases not matched to a gene: 4. CDR1 is SGHAT and CDR2 is FQNNGV in the germline V gene. The length of the CDR3 is 15 residues. CDR3 DNA, as far as it was read: TGTGCCAGCAGCTTAGAACTAGCGGGAGCTATCGAG. Translated: CASSLELAGAIE. The entire CDR3 protein reads CASSLELAGAIEQYF.

This clone was found many times. Coverage ceases 3 residues before the CDR3 finishes, and the germline J gene fills in the end. The chain uses TRBV19 and TRBJ2-7; TRBD2 aligns across 9 bases. CDR3 length: 13 residues. Trimming cost V 5 bases and J 6 bases; bases outside gene matches: 5. From germline, CDR1 is LNHDA and CDR2 SQIVND (reference sequence). The CDR3 DNA, read in part, is TGTGCCAGTAGTTTGGCGGGAGGGGGCGAG. Translating gives CASSLAGGGE. The complete CDR3 sequence is CASSLAGGGEQYF.

The sample holds many counts of this clone. The read gets to within 3 residues of the CDR3 end, and the germline J gene fills in the rest. The V call is TRBV20-1, the J call TRBJ2-7, with TRBD1 matching 7 bases. Germline V gene sequence: CDR1 DFQATT, CDR2 SNEGSKA (reference sequence). This CDR3 region has 17 residues. The J segment lost 0 bases and the V segment lost 3 bases, leaving 14 bases of the junction unmatched. The CDR3 spells CSARLGRQQGSSYEQYF. The part of the CDR3 DNA that was read is TGCAGTGCTAGGCTAGGACGACAACAGGGGAGCTCCTACGAG.

In this sample, this clone turned up many times. The CDR3 extends 3 residues past the end of the read, so its final part is completed from the germline J gene. V usage is TRBV2 and J usage is TRBJ1-2; TRBD1 matches at 8 bases. The length of the CDR3 is 13 residues. Germline V CDR1 and CDR2: SNHLY, FYNNEI. The CDR3 bases that were read are TGTGCCAGCAGGACAGGGGAGGGAGAGGGC. It codes for CASRTGEGEG. The entire CDR3 reads CASRTGEGEGYTF.

In regard to this clone: Read sequence stops 3 residues before the CDR3 end, and the germline J gene provides the missing end. J is TRBJ2-3 and V is TRBV5-1; D gene unclear. The V gene's germline CDR1 is SGHRS and CDR2 YFSETQ. The V end was cut by 0 bases, the J end by 3 bases, with 11 bases between. This CDR3 is 15 amino acids long. This CDR3 is CASSLGAGVTDTQYF. The CDR3 DNA, read in part, is TGCGCCAGCAGCTTGGGGGCAGGTGTGACAGATACG.

Notes on this clone: The CDR3 is cut off 3 residues early in the read; its end comes from the germline J gene. V gene TRBV30 combines with J gene TRBJ2-2; 7 bases map to TRBD2. The CDR3 consists of 16 residues. V shed 2 bases and J 1 base; nucleotides not matched to a gene: 7. CDR1 is GTSNPN, CDR2 SVGIG, per germline (reference sequence). CDR3 DNA (partial): TGTGCCTGGAGTAAAGCGGGGACCGTGAACACCGGGGAG. It encodes CAWSKAGTVNTGE. The full-length CDR3 reads as CAWSKAGTVNTGELFF. Using reference TRBV30 and TRBJ2-2 for the parts outside the CDR3, the full variable domain is SQTIHQWPATLVQPVGSPLSLECTVEGTSNPNLYWYRQAAGRGLQLLFYSVGIGQISSEVPQNLSASRPQDRQFILSSKKLLLSDSGFYLCAWSKAGTVNTGELFFGEGSRLTVL.

The table lists this clone with many counts. The DNA ends 3 residues before the CDR3 does, and the rest of the CDR3 is filled in from the germline J gene. V is TRBV19 and J is TRBJ1-2; 7 positions match TRBD1. The CDR3 has 15 residues. The germline V gene encodes CDR1 LNHDA and CDR2 SQIVND (reference sequence). V shed 3 bases and J 6 bases; nucleotides not matched to a gene: 10. Here the CDR3 reads CASSIKGQLLNGYTF. The CDR3 DNA, read in part, is TGTGCCAGTAGTATTAAGGGACAGCTTTTGAATGGC.